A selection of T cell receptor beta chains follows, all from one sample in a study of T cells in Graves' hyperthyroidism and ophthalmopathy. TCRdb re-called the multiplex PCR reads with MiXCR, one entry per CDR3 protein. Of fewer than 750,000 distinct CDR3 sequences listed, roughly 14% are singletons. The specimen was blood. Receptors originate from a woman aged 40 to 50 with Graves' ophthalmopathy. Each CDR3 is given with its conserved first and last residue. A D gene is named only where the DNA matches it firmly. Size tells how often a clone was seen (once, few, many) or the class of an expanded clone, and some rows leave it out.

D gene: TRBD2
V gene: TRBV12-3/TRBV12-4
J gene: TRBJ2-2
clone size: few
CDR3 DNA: TGTGCCAGCACCTCGATTCGGACTAGCGGATTCACCGGGGAGCTGTTTTTT
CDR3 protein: CASTSIRTSGFTGELFF

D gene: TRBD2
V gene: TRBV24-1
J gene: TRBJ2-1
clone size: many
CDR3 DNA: TGTGCCACCAGTGAAAAAGCGGGAGGCCCCTACAATGAGCAGTTCTTC
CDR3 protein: CATSEKAGGPYNEQFF

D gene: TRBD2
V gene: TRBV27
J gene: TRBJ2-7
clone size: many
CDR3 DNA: TGTGCCAGCAGTATGACTAGCGGGACCTACGAGCAGTACTTC
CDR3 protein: CASSMTSGTYEQYF

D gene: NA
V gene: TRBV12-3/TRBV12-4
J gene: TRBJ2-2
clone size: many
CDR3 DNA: TGTGCCAGCAGTTTATCAATCGGGGAGCTGTTTTTT
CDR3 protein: CASSLSIGELFF

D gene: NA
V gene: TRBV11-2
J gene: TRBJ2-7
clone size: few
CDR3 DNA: TGTGCCAGCAGCTGGACCCCGGGACCGGCCTCCTACGAGCAGTACTTC
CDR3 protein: CASSWTPGPASYEQYF

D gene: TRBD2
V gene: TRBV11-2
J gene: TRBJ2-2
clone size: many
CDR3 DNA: TGTGCCAGCAGCCCCCAAGCGGGACGCCCTTTCACCGGGGAGCTGTTTTTT
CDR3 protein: CASSPQAGRPFTGELFF

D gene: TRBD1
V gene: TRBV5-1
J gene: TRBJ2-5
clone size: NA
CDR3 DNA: TGCGCCAGCAGCTTGGCGGCCGGACAGGGCCAAGAGACCCAGTACTTC
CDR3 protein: CASSLAAGQGQETQYF

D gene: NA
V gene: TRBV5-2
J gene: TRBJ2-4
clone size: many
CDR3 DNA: TGTGCCAGCAACCCCGGCCCGATAGAAGGTGGCAACGTGGAGCGGGAGGAAGGCAAAAACATTCAGTACTTC
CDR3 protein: CASNPGPIEGGNVEREEGKNIQYF

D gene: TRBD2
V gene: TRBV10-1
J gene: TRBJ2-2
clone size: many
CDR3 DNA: TGCGCCAGCAGTGATAAGAGACTAGCGGGAGGAGTGGCGAACACCGGGGAGCTGTTTTTT
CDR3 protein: CASSDKRLAGGVANTGELFF

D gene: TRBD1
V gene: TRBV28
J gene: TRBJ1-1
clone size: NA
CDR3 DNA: TGTGCCAGCAGTTTAGAAGACAGGGCGGGGAGAGCTTTCTTT
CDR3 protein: CASSLEDRAGRAFF

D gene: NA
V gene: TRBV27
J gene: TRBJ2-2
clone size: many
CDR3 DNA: TGTGCCAGCAGTTTCCGCGCCGGGGAGCTGTTTTTT
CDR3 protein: CASSFRAGELFF